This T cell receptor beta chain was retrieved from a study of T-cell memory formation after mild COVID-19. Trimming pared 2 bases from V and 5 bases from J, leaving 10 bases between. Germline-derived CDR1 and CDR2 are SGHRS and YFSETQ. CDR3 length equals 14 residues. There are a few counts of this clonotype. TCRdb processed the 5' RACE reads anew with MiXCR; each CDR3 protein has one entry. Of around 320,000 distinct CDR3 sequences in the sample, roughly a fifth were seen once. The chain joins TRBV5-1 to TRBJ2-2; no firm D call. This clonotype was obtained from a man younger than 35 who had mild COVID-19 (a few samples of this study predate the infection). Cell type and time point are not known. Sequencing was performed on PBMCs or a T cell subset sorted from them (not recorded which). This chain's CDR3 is CASSFQTLTGELFF. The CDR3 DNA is TGCGCCAGCAGCTTCCAGACCTTGACCGGGGAGCTGTTTTTT.